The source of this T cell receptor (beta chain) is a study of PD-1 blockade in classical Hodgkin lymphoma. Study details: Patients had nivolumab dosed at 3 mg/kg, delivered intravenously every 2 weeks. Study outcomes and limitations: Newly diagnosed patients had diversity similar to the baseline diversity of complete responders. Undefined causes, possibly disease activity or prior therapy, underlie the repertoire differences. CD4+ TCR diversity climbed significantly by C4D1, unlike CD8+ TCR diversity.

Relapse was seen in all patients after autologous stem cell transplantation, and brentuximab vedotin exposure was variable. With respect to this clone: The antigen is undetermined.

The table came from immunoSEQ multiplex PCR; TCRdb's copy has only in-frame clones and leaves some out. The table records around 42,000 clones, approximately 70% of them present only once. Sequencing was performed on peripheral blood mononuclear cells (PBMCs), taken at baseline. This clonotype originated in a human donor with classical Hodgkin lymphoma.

The CDR3 spells CASQTLGATEAFF. CDR3 bases: TGTGCCTCTCAGACTTTGGGTGCCACTGAAGCTTTCTTT. The chain uses TRBV30 and TRBJ1-1; D is uncertain. The CDR3 runs 13 residues. In germline, CDR1 is GTSNPN, CDR2 SVGIG (reference sequence). The V end lost 7 bases, the J end lost 4 bases, and 16 bases lay between the germline ends.